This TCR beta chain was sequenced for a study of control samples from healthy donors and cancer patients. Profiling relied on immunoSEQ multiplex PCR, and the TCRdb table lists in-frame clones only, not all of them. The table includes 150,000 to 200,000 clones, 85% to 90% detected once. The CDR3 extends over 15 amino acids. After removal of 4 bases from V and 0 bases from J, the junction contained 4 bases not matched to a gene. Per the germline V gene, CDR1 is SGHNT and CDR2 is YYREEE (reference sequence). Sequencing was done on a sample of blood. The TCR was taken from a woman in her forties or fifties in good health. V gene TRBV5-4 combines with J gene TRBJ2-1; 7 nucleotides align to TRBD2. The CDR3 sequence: CASSPGGSSYNEQFF. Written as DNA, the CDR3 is TGTGCCAGCAGCCCCGGGGGGAGCTCCTACAATGAGCAGTTCTTC.